Given below is one TCR beta chain in context. Its antigen is not identified. The time point here: week 23, last vaccination. In every dose of vaccine, 300 ug of mutant IDH1 20-mer peptide was given alongside topical imiquimod. Only in-frame clones appear in the TCRdb table, and some are missing; sequencing was by immunoSEQ multiplex PCR. The top ten clones hold around 1.3% of a sample with approximately 50,000 clones, 80% to 90% of them seen once. This specimen comes from a study of a mutant IDH1 vaccine in newly diagnosed glioma. The germline gives CDR1 MGHDK, CDR2 SYGVNS. This CDR3 spans 16 amino acids. The V gene end was trimmed by 4 bases and the J gene end by 1 base; junction bases not matched to a gene: 6.

The sample here was PBMCs, taken from a glioma patient whose treatment included an IDH1 peptide vaccine. The sequence was obtained from a man between 35 and 55 years old with glioma. The rearrangement uses TRBV25-1 and TRBJ2-2; TRBD1 aligns across 7 bases. The DNA for the CDR3 is TGTGCCAGCAGTGGCGCCGGGACAGTGAACACCGGGGAGCTGTTTTTT. Its translation: CASSGAGTVNTGELFF.